The sequence of this T cell receptor beta chain was determined in a study of T cell responses to AZD1222 COVID-19 vaccine. Study-level background: Second-dose intervals of approximately 4 or approximately 12 weeks were pooled. The study, taken as a whole, reports: Clonal diversity may have been underestimated, and the donors were mostly white British, with more females than males.

On this clone itself: The antigen is undetermined.

This CDR3 is built from 15 residues. Trimming stripped 5 bases from V and 3 bases from J, with 16 bases between. Germline V gene lookup returns CDR1 SGHTA and CDR2 FQGNSA. Clones were read by immunoSEQ multiplex PCR, and TCRdb kept only the in-frame ones, dropping some. The top ten clones hold about 7% of a sample with nearly 110,000 clones, more than 80% of them seen once. The genes are TRBV7-2 and TRBJ1-2; D not resolved. The sequence was collected from an adult in good health. This material consisted of peripheral blood, taken on day 0 of AZD1222 vaccination. This chain's CDR3 is CASSASLEGYYGYTF. CDR3 nucleotide sequence: TGTGCCAGCAGCGCAAGCCTGGAGGGCTACTATGGCTACACCTTC.